A single sample gave rise to the 9 T cell receptor beta chains below, sequenced in a study of cytomegalovirus exposure and HLA in healthy donors. The PCR ran on 60 Vbeta and 13 Jbeta primers. TCRdb keeps only in-frame clones here, not all; method: immunoSEQ multiplex PCR. Of 100,000 to 150,000 clones listed, around three quarters are singletons. Sequencing was performed on PBMCs. Every receptor here comes from a woman in her 40s in good health and CMV-seronegative.

This clone appeared once. The rearrangement links TRBV7-9 to TRBJ1-2; a possible D gene is TRBD1 (5 bases). The CDR3 is made up of 13 amino acids. Deletions cut 1 base from V and 4 bases from J, with 7 bases between. Germline-derived CDR1 and CDR2 are SEHNR and FQNEAQ (reference sequence). In DNA form, the CDR3 reads TGTGCCAGCAGCTTAGGACAGTCCTATGGCTACACCTTC. It specifies CASSLGQSYGYTF.

The chain recombines TRBV7-9 with TRBJ2-5, with no clear D. V lost 5 bases and J 4 bases, leaving 11 bases between the germline ends. There are 13 residues in the CDR3. The germline V gene has CDR1 SEHNR and CDR2 FQNEAQ (reference sequence). In DNA form, the CDR3 reads TGTGCCAGCAGCCCTACTCCGGGAGAGACCCAGTACTTC. It encodes CASSPTPGETQYF.

The CDR3 DNA sequence: TGTGCCAGCAGTGTACACACGAACACTGAAGCTTTCTTT. It translates to CASSVHTNTEAFF. The V and J genes are TRBV6-1 and TRBJ1-1; D uncertain. Per germline, CDR1 MNHNS and CDR2 SASEGT. This CDR3 is 13 amino acids long. V was clipped by 4 bases and J by 1 base, with 7 bases between them.

This clone was detected only a few times. The rearrangement joins TRBV20-1 to TRBJ1-2; D is unclear. This CDR3 comprises 11 residues. V lost 8 bases and J lost 6, with 13 bases in between. Per germline, CDR1 DFQATT and CDR2 SNEGSKA (reference sequence). CDR3 loop: CSPPGGDGYTF. The CDR3 DNA is TGCAGTCCCCCCGGCGGAGATGGCTACACCTTC.

The sample holds a few counts of this clone. The chain links TRBV7-8 to TRBJ2-7, with a possible D match to TRBD2 (5 bases). The CDR3 is 14 residues long. Per the germline V gene, CDR1 is SGHVS and CDR2 is FQNEAQ. Trimming stripped 6 bases from V and 4 bases from J, with 16 bases between. The CDR3 reads CASRAVEERYEQYF. CDR3 in DNA: TGTGCCAGCAGAGCCGTGGAGGAGCGATACGAGCAGTACTTC.

The chain recombines TRBV28 with TRBJ2-5; 12 bases line up with TRBD1. The DNA end is a closer match to TRBJ2-7, so the J assignment may be wrong. The CDR3 contains 16 residues. CDR1 is MDHEN, CDR2 SYDVKM, per germline. CDR3 DNA sequence: TGTGCCAGCTTACCCTGGGGACAGGGGGCCGCCTACGAGCAGTACTTC. Residues: CASLPWGQGAAYEQYF.

The chain carries TRBV11-2 and TRBJ2-7; 7 bases line up with TRBD1. With 5 bases clipped from V and 3 bases from J, the junction kept 10 bases outside the gene matches. The germline V gene encodes CDR1 SGHAT and CDR2 FQNNGV. This CDR3 comprises 15 residues. Here the CDR3 DNA reads TGTGCCAGCAGCCCCTGGGGCCAGGGGGACTACGAGCAGTACTTC. Translating gives CASSPWGQGDYEQYF.

The chain joins TRBV2 to TRBJ2-1; 7 positions agree with TRBD1. The trim removed 4 bases at V and 10 bases at J, leaving 4 bases unmatched. CDR3 length: 12 amino acids. CDR1 and CDR2 from the germline V gene are SNHLY and FYNNEI. The CDR3 bases are TGTGCCAGCAGTGCCAGGGGGTCCGAGCAGTTCTTC. It translates to CASSARGSEQFF.

The rearrangement joins TRBV4-2 to TRBJ2-7, with TRBD2 matching 8 bases. Germline values: CDR1 LGHNA, CDR2 YNFKEQ. The CDR3 totals 19 residues. V lost 1 base, J lost 0 bases, and 14 bases stayed unmatched. CDR3 amino acids: CASSQVVMVRREDSYEQYF. CDR3 DNA: TGTGCCAGCAGCCAAGTTGTAATGGTTCGGCGGGAGGACTCCTACGAGCAGTACTTC.